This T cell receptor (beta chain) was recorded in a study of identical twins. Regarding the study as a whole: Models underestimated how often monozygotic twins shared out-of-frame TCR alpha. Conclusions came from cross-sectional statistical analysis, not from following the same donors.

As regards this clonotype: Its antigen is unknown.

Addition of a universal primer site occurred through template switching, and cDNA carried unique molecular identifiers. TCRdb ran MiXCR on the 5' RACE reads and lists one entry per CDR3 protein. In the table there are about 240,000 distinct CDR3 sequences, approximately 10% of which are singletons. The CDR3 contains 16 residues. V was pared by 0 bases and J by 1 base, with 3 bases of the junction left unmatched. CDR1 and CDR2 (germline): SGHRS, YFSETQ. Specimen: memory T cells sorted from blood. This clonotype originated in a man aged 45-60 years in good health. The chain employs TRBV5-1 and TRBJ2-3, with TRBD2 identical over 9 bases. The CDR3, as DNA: TGCGCCAGCAGCTTGGCCTTAGCGGGGGGCACAGATACGCAGTATTTT. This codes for CASSLALAGGTDTQYF.